This T cell receptor beta chain was obtained from a study of shared clonotypes between healthy human individuals. This clone was found once. The assay was immunoSEQ multiplex PCR, and TCRdb's table has in-frame clones only and misses some. Counted here are some 690,000 clones, less than 95% occurring once; the ten biggest clones make up approximately 35%. Those who donated, Caucasian adults without exception, all lived in Nashville, Tennessee. CCR7-negative CD45RA+ TemRA cells were combined with CD45RO+ cells to form CD8 memory. Germline-derived CDR1 and CDR2 are MNHEY and SMNVEV (reference sequence). Trimming cost V 2 bases and J 1 base; bases outside gene matches: 2. The CDR3 length is 15 residues.

Sequencing was performed on memory CD8+ T cells from PBMCs. This sample's subset: CD45RO+ cells pooled with CCR7-negative TemRA cells. The TCR comes from a man between 18 and 35 years old in good health. Some clones in this sample may be carry-over from other donors' samples. The V call is TRBV27, the J call TRBJ2-1, with 7 nucleotides matching TRBD2. The CDR3 DNA reads as TGTGCCAGCAGTTTAGCGGGAGAGTCCTACAATGAGCAGTTCTTC. Residues: CASSLAGESYNEQFF.